These T cell receptor beta chains were read from a single sample in a study of neurological immune-mediated disorders. TCRdb re-called the 5' RACE reads with MiXCR, one entry per CDR3 protein. This sample has about 58,000 distinct CDR3 sequences, with 3% to 4% found just once. Sequencing was performed on PBMCs. These receptors came from a woman aged 60-75 years with multiple sclerosis. CDR3s include the opening cysteine and the closing phenylalanine or tryptophan. Fields, in order: V gene, J gene, D gene, clone size, CDR3 protein, CDR3 DNA. The D gene is left open where the match is weak. Clone sizes are shown as once, few, many, or a class for an expanded clone.

v_gene: TRBV5-1; j_gene: TRBJ2-3; d_gene: .; abundance: many; CDR3aa: CASSLVVRYTDTQYF; CDR3nt: TGCGCCAGCAGCTTGGTGGTAAGGTACACAGATACGCAGTATTTT
v_gene: TRBV20-1; j_gene: TRBJ2-1; d_gene: TRBD2; abundance: many; CDR3aa: CSARDTSGRRAYNEQFF; CDR3nt: TGCAGTGCTAGAGATACTAGCGGGAGACGGGCGTACAATGAGCAGTTCTTC
v_gene: TRBV2; j_gene: TRBJ2-2; d_gene: .; abundance: many; CDR3aa: CASRKEGSSGELFF; CDR3nt: TGTGCCAGCAGGAAGGAGGGGAGCAGCGGGGAGCTGTTTTTT
v_gene: TRBV7-2; j_gene: TRBJ1-3; d_gene: .; abundance: many; CDR3aa: CASSPPEGIGGNTIYF; CDR3nt: TGTGCCAGCAGCCCTCCCGAGGGAATAGGTGGAAACACCATATATTTT
v_gene: TRBV4-2; j_gene: TRBJ2-7; d_gene: TRBD2; abundance: many; CDR3aa: CASSQLPAGGPYSYEQYF; CDR3nt: TGTGCCAGCAGCCAATTGCCAGCGGGAGGGCCCTACTCCTACGAGCAGTACTTC
v_gene: TRBV5-5; j_gene: TRBJ2-7; d_gene: TRBD1; abundance: many; CDR3aa: CASSSNTGDRSSYEQYF; CDR3nt: TGTGCCAGCAGCTCGAACACCGGGGACAGGAGCTCCTACGAGCAGTACTTC
v_gene: TRBV24-1; j_gene: TRBJ2-2; d_gene: .; abundance: many; CDR3aa: CATSDHRILRGTGELFF; CDR3nt: TGTGCCACCAGTGACCATAGGATACTTAGGGGGACCGGGGAGCTGTTTTTT
v_gene: TRBV7-9; j_gene: TRBJ2-1; d_gene: .; abundance: once; CDR3aa: CASGQSGREQFF; CDR3nt: TGTGCCAGCGGCCAATCAGGGAGGGAGCAGTTCTTC
v_gene: TRBV29-1; j_gene: TRBJ1-2; d_gene: TRBD1; abundance: many; CDR3aa: CSGTDRVDGYTF; CDR3nt: TGCAGCGGCACCGACAGGGTCGATGGCTACACCTTC
v_gene: TRBV6-5; j_gene: TRBJ2-7; d_gene: TRBD1; abundance: many; CDR3aa: CASSYSRGYGQGLYF; CDR3nt: TGTGCCAGCAGTTACAGTCGAGGATACGGACAGGGACTGTACTTC
v_gene: TRBV9; j_gene: TRBJ1-1; d_gene: .; abundance: many; CDR3aa: CASSVRPQNTEAFF; CDR3nt: TGTGCCAGCAGCGTCAGGCCGCAGAACACTGAAGCTTTCTTT
v_gene: TRBV25-1; j_gene: TRBJ2-3; d_gene: .; abundance: many; CDR3aa: CASSEDNTDTQYF; CDR3nt: TGTGCCAGCAGTGAAGACAACACAGATACGCAGTATTTT
v_gene: TRBV20-1; j_gene: TRBJ1-6; d_gene: .; abundance: many; CDR3aa: CSARGTSINSPLHF; CDR3nt: TGCAGTGCTAGGGGGACAAGTATAAATTCACCCCTCCACTTT
v_gene: TRBV5-1; j_gene: TRBJ2-7; d_gene: TRBD1; abundance: many; CDR3aa: CASSPWTGSYEQYF; CDR3nt: TGCGCCAGCAGCCCATGGACAGGGAGCTACGAGCAGTACTTC
v_gene: TRBV7-9; j_gene: TRBJ1-4; d_gene: TRBD1; abundance: many; CDR3aa: CASSSTQGGREKLFF; CDR3nt: TGTGCCAGCAGCTCAACACAGGGGGGACGAGAAAAACTGTTTTTT
v_gene: TRBV5-1; j_gene: TRBJ2-7; d_gene: TRBD1; abundance: many; CDR3aa: CASSRPGQGSYEQYF; CDR3nt: TGCGCCAGCAGCCGGCCGGGACAGGGTTCCTACGAGCAGTACTTC
v_gene: TRBV24-1; j_gene: TRBJ2-5; d_gene: .; abundance: many; CDR3aa: CATSDRPLQGRETQYF; CDR3nt: TGTGCCACCAGTGACCGACCTTTACAGGGTCGGGAGACCCAGTACTTC
v_gene: TRBV6-6; j_gene: TRBJ1-1; d_gene: .; abundance: once; CDR3aa: CASSFGQLTEAFF; CDR3nt: TGTGCCAGCAGTTTCGGACAGCTCACTGAAGCTTTCTTT
v_gene: TRBV5-1; j_gene: TRBJ2-3; d_gene: .; abundance: many; CDR3aa: CASSLRGWGRGTDTQYF; CDR3nt: TGCGCCAGCAGCTTGCGTGGTTGGGGCAGAGGCACAGATACGCAGTATTTT
v_gene: TRBV7-9; j_gene: TRBJ2-5; d_gene: .; abundance: few; CDR3aa: CDSSTNHETQYF; CDR3nt: TGTGACAGCAGCACTAACCACGAGACCCAGTACTTC
v_gene: TRBV24-1; j_gene: TRBJ1-2; d_gene: .; abundance: many; CDR3aa: CATSDFYEGHYGYTF; CDR3nt: TGTGCCACCAGTGATTTCTACGAAGGACACTATGGCTACACCTTC